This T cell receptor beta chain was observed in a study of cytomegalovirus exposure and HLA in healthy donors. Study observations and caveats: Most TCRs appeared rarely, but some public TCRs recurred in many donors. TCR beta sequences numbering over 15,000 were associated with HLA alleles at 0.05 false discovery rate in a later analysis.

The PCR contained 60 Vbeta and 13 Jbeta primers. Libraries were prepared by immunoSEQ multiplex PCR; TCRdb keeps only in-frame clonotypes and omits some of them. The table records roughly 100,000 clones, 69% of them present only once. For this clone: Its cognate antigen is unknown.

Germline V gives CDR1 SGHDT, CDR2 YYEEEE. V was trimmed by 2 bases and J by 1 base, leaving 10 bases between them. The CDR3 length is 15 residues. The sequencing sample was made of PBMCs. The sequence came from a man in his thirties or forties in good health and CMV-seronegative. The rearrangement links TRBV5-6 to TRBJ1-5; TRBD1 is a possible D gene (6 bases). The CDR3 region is CASSLQGASNQPQHF. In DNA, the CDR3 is TGTGCCAGCAGCTTACAGGGAGCCAGCAATCAGCCCCAGCATTTT.